A selection of T cell receptor beta chains follows, all from one sample in a study of blood T cell repertoires in COVID-19. Produced via immunoSEQ multiplex PCR; TCRdb's table is partial and in-frame only. The sample carries a few hundred thousand clones, roughly 88% recorded once. Sequencing was performed on peripheral blood. The receptors here all came from a woman in her twenties or thirties who had recovered from COVID-19. The CDR3 runs from the conserved cysteine through the conserved F or W. Clone size, where shown, is once, few, many, or a class for clones that have expanded.

NA | TRBV12-3/TRBV12-4 | CASKTGGYEQYF
NA | TRBV9 | CASSPRTGYEQYF
few | TRBV7-9 | CASSLVTDSACSF
NA | TRBV5-1 | CASSLSRTQGTGANVLTF
NA | TRBV10-3 | CAISERTGDEKLFF
NA | TRBV10-2 | CASRPGLSSYEQYF
NA | TRBV6-6 | CATGQSYNTEAFF
NA | TRBV21-1 | CASGSQGATKNIQYF
NA | TRBV7-3 | CASSSPVTGELFF
NA | TRBV7-2 | CASSLTPGGGYGYTF
NA | TRBV7-9 | CASSRGSSYNSPLHF
NA | TRBV3-1/TRBV3-2 | CASSQDLLAAARQYF
NA | TRBV10-3 | CAIRSSREAYEQYF
NA | TRBV11-2 | CASSLQGGDIQYF
NA | TRBV28 | CASSLAGEDEQYF
many | TRBV5-1 | CASSLTSESYGYTF
NA | TRBV6-5 | CASTVAGRINQPQHF
NA | TRBV3-1/TRBV3-2 | CASRGGSYEQYF
NA | TRBV6-4 | CASSDFSAGGGYTF
NA | TRBV5-1 | CASSQDREQFF
NA | TRBV5-1 | CASSFRDYNEKLFF